This T cell receptor beta chain was obtained from a study of blood T cell repertoires in COVID-19. For the study at large: Donors in the United States, Italy and Spain gave samples during acute or convalescent COVID-19. T cells, B-cell-depleted T cells, or PBMCs provided the cDNA or gDNA that served as material.

This clone was counted only a few times. Germline V gives CDR1 MDHEN, CDR2 SYDVKM. V lost 7 bases and J lost 3, with 13 bases in between. The CDR3 runs 13 residues. Authors' methods: Researchers report that nucleated cell counts were estimated from reference gene primer amplification. Generated by immunoSEQ multiplex PCR, the TCRdb table keeps only in-frame clones and is missing some. That table gives V, J and clone size, and the DNA gave D and trimming. The top ten hold 2.8% of the sample, which has 150,000 to 200,000 clones, roughly 78% seen once. This TCR came from a woman at least 80 years old with active or convalescent COVID-19. The sample comprised peripheral blood. This chain links TRBV28 with TRBJ2-7; possible D gene TRBD2, 6 bases. Here the CDR3 reads CASKPTGDYEQYF. For the CDR3, the DNA is TGTGCCAGCAAACCAACGGGGGACTACGAGCAGTACTTC.